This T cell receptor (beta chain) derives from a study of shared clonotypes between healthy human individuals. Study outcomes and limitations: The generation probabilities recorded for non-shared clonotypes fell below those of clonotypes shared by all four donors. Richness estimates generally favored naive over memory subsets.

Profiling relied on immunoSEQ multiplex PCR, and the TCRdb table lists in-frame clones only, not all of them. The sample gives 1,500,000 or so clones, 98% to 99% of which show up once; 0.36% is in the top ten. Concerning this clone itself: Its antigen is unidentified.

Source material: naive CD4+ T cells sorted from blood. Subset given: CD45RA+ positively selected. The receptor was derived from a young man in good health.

The CDR3 coding sequence is TGCGCCAGCAGCTACCCAGGGGCTAGCGAGCAGTACTTC. This codes for CASSYPGASEQYF. This chain connects TRBV5-1 to TRBJ2-7; TRBD1 is a possible D gene (6 bases). The V end lost 3 bases, the J end lost 6 bases, and 13 bases lay between the germline ends. The germline gives CDR1 SGHRS, CDR2 YFSETQ. This CDR3 is 13 amino acids long.